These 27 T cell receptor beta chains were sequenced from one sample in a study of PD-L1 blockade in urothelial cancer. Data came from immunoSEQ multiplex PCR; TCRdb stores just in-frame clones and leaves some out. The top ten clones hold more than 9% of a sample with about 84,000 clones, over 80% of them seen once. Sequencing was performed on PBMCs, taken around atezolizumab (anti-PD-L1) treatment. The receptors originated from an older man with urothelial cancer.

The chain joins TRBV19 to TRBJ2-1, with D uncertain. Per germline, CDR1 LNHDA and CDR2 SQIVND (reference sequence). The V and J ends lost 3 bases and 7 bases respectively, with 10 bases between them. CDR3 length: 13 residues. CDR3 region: CASSMVVTNEQFF. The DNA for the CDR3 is TGTGCCAGTAGTATGGTCGTTACTAATGAGCAGTTCTTC.

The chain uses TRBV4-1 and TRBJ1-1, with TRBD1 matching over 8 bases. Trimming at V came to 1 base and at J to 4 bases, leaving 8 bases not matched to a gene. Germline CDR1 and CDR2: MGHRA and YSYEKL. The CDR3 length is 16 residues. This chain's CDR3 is CASSQVLETGVTEAFF. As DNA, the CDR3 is TGCGCCAGCAGCCAAGTTCTAGAGACAGGGGTCACTGAAGCTTTCTTT.

For the CDR3, the DNA is TGTGCCAGCAGCGGGGACAGGAGGAGCTCCTATAATTCACCCCTCCACTTT. Translation: CASSGDRRSSYNSPLHF. The rearrangement links TRBV9 to TRBJ1-6; 8 bases are a match to TRBD1. CDR3 size: 17 residues. Germline trimming cut 3 bases from V and 0 bases from J; bases unmatched to any gene: 5. Germline assignment: CDR1 SGDLS and CDR2 YYNGEE.

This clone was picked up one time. CDR3 residues: CASSSPGQGVQPQHF. The CDR3 nucleotides read TGTGCCAGCAGCAGTCCGGGACAGGGGGTTCAGCCCCAGCATTTT. The chain is built from TRBV4-2 and TRBJ1-5; 11 positions match TRBD1. The CDR3 length is 15 residues. The germline gives CDR1 LGHNA, CDR2 YNFKEQ. With V trimmed by 5 bases and J by 6 bases, 6 bases remained unmatched.

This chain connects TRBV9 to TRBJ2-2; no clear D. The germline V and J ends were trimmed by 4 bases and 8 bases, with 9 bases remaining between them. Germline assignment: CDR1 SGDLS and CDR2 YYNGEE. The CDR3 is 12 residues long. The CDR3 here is CASSSPRGELFF. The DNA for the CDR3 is TGTGCCAGCAGCTCTCCCCGGGGGGAGCTGTTTTTT.

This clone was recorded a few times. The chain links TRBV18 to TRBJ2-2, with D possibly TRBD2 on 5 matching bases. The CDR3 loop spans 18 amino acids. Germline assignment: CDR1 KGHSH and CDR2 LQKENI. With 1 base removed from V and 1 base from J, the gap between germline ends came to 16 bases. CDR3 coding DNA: TGTGCCAGCTCACCACGGACGGTTAGGAGCGGGAACACCGGGGAGCTGTTTTTT. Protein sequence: CASSPRTVRSGNTGELFF. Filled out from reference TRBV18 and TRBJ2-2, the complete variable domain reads NAGVMQNPRHLVRRRGQEARLRCSPMKGHSHVYWYRQLPEEGLKFMVYLQKENIIDESGMPKERFSAEFPKEGPSILRIQQVVRGDSAAYFCASSPRTVRSGNTGELFFGEGSRLTVL.

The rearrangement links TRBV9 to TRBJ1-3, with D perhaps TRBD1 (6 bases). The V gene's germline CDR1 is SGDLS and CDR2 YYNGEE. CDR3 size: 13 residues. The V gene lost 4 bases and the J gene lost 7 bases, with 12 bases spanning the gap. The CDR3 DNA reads TGTGCCAGCAGCCCTCGGACAGATAACACCATATATTTT. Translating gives CASSPRTDNTIYF.

The chain's CDR3 is CASSGTGESQPQHF. CDR3 DNA: TGTGCCAGCAGTGGCACAGGGGAAAGTCAGCCCCAGCATTTT. The V call is TRBV2, the J call TRBJ1-5; 7 nucleotides align to TRBD1. Germline assignment: CDR1 SNHLY and CDR2 FYNNEI. The CDR3 runs to 14 residues. V was clipped by 4 bases and J by 6 bases; unmatched bases: 6.

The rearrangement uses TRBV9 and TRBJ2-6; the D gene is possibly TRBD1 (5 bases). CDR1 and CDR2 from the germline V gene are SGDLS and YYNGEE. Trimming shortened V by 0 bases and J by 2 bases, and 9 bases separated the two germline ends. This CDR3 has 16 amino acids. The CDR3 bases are TGTGCCAGCAGCGTAGGGGGCAGGGCTGGGGCCAACGTCCTGACTTTC. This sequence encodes CASSVGGRAGANVLTF.

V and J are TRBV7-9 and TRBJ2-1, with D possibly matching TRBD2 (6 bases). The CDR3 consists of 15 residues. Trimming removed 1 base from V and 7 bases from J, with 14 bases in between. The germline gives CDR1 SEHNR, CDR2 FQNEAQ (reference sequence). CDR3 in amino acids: CASSLVTSLGNEQFF. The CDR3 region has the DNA TGTGCCAGCAGCTTAGTGACTAGTTTAGGGAATGAGCAGTTCTTC.

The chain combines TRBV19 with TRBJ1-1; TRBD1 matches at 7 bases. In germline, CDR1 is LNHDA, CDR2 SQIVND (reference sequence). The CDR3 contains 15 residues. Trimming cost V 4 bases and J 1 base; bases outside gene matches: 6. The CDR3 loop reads CASSTGGERNTEAFF. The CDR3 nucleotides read TGTGCCAGTAGTACAGGGGGTGAACGGAACACTGAAGCTTTCTTT.

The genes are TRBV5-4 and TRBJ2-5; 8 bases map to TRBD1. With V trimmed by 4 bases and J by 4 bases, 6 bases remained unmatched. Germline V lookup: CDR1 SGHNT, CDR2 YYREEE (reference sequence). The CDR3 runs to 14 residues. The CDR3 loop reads CASSVDRAPETQYF. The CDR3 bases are TGTGCCAGCAGCGTGGACAGGGCCCCAGAGACCCAGTACTTC.

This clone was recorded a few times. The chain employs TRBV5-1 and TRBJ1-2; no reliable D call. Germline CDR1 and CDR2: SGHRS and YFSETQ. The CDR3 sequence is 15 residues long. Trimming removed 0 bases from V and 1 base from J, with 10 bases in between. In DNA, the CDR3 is TGCGCCAGCAGCTTGGGGCAGTATCTTAACTATGGCTACACCTTC. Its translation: CASSLGQYLNYGYTF.

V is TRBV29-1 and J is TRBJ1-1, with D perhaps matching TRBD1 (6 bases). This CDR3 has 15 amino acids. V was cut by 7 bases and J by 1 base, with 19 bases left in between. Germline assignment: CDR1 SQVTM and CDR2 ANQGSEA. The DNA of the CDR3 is TGCAGCGCCACCTGGACAGCGGGAGGGAACACTGAAGCTTTCTTT. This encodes CSATWTAGGNTEAFF.

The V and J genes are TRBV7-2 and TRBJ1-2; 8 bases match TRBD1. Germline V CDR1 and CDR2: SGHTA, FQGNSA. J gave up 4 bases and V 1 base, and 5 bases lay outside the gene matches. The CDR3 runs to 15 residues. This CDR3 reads CASSLGTGRPYGYTF. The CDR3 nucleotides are TGTGCCAGCAGCTTAGGGACAGGGCGACCCTATGGCTACACCTTC.

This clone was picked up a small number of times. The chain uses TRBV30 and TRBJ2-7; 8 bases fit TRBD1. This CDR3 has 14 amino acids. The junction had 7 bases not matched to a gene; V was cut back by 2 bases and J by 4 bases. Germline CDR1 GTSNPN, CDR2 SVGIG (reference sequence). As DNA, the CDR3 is TGTGCCTGGAGTCCCGGGACAGGAGAGTACGAGCAGTACTTC. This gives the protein CAWSPGTGEYEQYF.

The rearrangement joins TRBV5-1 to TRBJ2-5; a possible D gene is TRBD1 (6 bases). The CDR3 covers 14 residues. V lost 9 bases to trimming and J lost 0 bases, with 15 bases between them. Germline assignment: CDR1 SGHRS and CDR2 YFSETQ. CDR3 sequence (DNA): TGCGCCACAACCCCCGGGACAAACCAAGAGACCCAGTACTTC. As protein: CATTPGTNQETQYF. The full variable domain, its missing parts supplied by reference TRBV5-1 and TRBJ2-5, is KAGVTQTPRYLIKTRGQQVTLSCSPISGHRSVSWYQQTPGQGLQFLFEYFSETQRNKGNFPGRFSGRQFSNSRSEMNVSTLELGDSALYLCATTPGTNQETQYFGPGTRLLVL.

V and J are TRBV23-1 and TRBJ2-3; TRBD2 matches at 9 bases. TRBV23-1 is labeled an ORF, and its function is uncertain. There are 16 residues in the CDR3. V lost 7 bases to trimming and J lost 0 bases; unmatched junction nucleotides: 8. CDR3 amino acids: CASTTSGVPSTDTQYF. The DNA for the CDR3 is TGCGCCAGCACGACTAGCGGAGTTCCTAGCACAGATACGCAGTATTTT.

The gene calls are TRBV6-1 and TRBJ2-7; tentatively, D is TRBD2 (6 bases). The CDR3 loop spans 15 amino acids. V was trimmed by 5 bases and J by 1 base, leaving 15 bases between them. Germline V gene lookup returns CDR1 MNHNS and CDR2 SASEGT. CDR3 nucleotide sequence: TGTGCCAGCAGTCCCGTAACGGGAGATTCCTACGAGCAGTACTTC. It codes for CASSPVTGDSYEQYF.

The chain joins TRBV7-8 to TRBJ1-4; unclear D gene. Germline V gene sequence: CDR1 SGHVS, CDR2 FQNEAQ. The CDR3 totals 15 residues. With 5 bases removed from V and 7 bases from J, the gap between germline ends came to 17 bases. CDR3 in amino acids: CASSRGGPPTEKLFF. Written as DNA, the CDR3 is TGTGCCAGCAGCCGCGGCGGGCCCCCCACTGAAAAACTGTTTTTT.

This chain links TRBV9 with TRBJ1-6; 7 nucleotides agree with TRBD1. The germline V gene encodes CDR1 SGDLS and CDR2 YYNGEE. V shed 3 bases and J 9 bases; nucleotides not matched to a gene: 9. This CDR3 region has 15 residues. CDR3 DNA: TGTGCCAGCAGCGGAGACAGGGTCACTGGTTCACCCCTCCACTTT. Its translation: CASSGDRVTGSPLHF.

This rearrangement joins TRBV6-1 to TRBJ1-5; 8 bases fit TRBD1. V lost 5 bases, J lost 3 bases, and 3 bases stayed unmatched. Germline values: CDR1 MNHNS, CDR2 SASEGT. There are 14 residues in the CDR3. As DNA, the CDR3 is TGTGCCAGCAGTTGGACAGGGTACAATCAGCCCCAGCATTTT. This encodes CASSWTGYNQPQHF.

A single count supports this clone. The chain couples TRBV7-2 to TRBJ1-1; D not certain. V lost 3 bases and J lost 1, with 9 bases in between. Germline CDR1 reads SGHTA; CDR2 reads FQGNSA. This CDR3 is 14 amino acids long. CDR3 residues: CASSFASQNTEAFF. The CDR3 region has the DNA TGTGCCAGCAGCTTCGCCAGTCAGAACACTGAAGCTTTCTTT.

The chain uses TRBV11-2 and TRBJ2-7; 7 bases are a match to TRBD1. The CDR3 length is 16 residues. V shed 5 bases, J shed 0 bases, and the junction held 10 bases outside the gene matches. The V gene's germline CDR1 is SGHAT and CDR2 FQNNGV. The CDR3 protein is CASSPGDRPYSYEQYF. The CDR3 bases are TGTGCCAGCAGCCCCGGGGACAGACCTTACTCCTACGAGCAGTACTTC.

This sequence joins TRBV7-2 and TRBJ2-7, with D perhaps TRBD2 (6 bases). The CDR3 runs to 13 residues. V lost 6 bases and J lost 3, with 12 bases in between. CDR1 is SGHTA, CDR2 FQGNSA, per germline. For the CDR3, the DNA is TGTGCCAGCAGGGCGGCGGGGATCTACGAGCAGTACTTC. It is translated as CASRAAGIYEQYF.

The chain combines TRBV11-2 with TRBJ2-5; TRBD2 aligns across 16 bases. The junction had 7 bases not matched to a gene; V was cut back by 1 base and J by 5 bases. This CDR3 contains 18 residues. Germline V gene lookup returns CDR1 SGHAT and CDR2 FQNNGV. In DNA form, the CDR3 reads TGTGCCAGCAGCTTAGGGGGGACTAGCGGGGGGGTCCCCGAGACCCAGTACTTC. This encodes CASSLGGTSGGVPETQYF.

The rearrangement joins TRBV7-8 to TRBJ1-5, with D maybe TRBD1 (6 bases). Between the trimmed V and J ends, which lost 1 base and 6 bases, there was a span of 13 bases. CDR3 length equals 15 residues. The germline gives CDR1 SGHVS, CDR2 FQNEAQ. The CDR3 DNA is TGTGCCAGCAGCTTAGATTGGCAGGGGCGTCAGCCCCAGCATTTT. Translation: CASSLDWQGRQPQHF.